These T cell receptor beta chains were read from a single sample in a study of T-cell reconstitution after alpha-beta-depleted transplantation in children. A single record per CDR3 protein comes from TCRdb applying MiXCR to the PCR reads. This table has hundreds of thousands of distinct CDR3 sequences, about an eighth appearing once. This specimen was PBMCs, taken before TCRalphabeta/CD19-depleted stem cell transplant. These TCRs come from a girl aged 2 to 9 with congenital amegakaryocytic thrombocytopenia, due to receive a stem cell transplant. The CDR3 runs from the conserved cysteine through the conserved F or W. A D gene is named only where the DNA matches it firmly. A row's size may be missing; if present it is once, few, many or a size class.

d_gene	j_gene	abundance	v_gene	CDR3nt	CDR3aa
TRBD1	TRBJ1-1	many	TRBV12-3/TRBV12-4	TGTGCCAGCACCGAAGGACCAGGGGGCTCTGAAGCTTTCTTT	CASTEGPGGSEAFF
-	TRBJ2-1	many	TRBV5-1	TGCGCCAGCAGCTTGAAAGCAGATCTGTACAATGAGCAGTTCTTC	CASSLKADLYNEQFF
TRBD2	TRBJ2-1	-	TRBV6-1	TGTGCCAGCAGTACGGAGCGGGGCGGGGACAATGAGCAGTTCTTC	CASSTERGGDNEQFF
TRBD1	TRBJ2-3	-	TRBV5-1	TGCGCCAGCAGCTTGGTAAGGACAGGAAGCACAGATACGCAGTATTTT	CASSLVRTGSTDTQYF
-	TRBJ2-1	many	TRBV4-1	TGCGCCAGCAGCCCCGGGACTTGGACCAATGAGCAGTTCTTC	CASSPGTWTNEQFF
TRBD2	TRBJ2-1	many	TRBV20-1	TGCAGTGCTGGGGGGGACTATTGGAATGAGCAGTTCTTC	CSAGGDYWNEQFF
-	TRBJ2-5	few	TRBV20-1	TGCAGTGCAGGTGGGAAACAAGAGACCCAGTACTTC	CSAGGKQETQYF
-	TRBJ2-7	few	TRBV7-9	TGTGCCAGCAGTCCGGACAGACACGAGCAGTACTTC	CASSPDRHEQYF
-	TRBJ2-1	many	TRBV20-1	TGCAGTGCCGGGAGTTCCTCCTACAATGAGCAGTTCTTC	CSAGSSSYNEQFF
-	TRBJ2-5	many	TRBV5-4	TGTGCCAGCAGGGAAGAGCCTTCAGAGACCCAGTACTTC	CASREEPSETQYF
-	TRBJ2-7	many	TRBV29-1	TGCAGCGCCGGCCTCTCCTACGAGCAGTACTTC	CSAGLSYEQYF
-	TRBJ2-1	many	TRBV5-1	TGCGCCAGCAGCGGCCAGGGTATCCACAATGAGCAGTTCTTC	CASSGQGIHNEQFF
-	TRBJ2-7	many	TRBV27	TGTGCCAGCACCCCTAACGGGGGTACCTACGAGCAGTACTTC	CASTPNGGTYEQYF
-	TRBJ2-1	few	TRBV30	TGTGCCTGGGCCAGATCGCGGGACGCAGGTGAGCAGTTCTTC	CAWARSRDAGEQFF
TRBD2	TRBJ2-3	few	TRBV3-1	TGTGCCAGCAGCCAAGATCAGCGGGAGAGGTCAGATACGCAGTATTTT	CASSQDQRERSDTQYF
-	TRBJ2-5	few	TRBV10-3	TGTGCCACCCGGGACGGGGAGACCCAGTACTTC	CATRDGETQYF
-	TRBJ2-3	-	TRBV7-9	TGTGCCAGCAGCTTATTAGCCTGGGGAGATACGCAGTATTTT	CASSLLAWGDTQYF
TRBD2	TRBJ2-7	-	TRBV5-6	TGTGCCAGCAGCTTATACCTAGCGGGATCACATAATAACGAGCAGTACTTC	CASSLYLAGSHNNEQYF
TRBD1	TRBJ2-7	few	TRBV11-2	TGTGCCAGCAGCTTAGATCTTCCAGGGACAGGGTCCTACGAGCAGTACTTC	CASSLDLPGTGSYEQYF
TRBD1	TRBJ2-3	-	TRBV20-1	TGCTGTGCTAGGGGCGTAACCGGGACAGGGAGCACAGATACGCAGTATTTT	CCARGVTGTGSTDTQYF
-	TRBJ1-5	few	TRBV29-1	TGCAGCGTTGCGGCGGATAGCAATCAGCCCCAGCATTTT	CSVAADSNQPQHF
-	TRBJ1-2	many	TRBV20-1	TGCAGTGCTAGTACAGGGCCCCCTCTCTATGGCTACACCTTC	CSASTGPPLYGYTF
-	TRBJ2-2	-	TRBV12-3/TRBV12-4	TGTGCCAGCGCCTACAATGGGGGGCTGGGCACCGGGGAGCTGTTTTTT	CASAYNGGLGTGELFF
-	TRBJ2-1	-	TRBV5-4	TGTGCCAGCAGCTTGGTTGAACCCAATGAGCAGTTCTTC	CASSLVEPNEQFF
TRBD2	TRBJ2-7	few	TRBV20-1	TGCAGTGCTAGGGGGGTTTACGGGAGGACCAGCTCCTACGAGCAGTACTTC	CSARGVYGRTSSYEQYF
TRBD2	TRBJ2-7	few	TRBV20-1	TGCAGTGCTAGGGGGGGCACTAGCGGGAGTGACGAGCAGTACTTC	CSARGGTSGSDEQYF
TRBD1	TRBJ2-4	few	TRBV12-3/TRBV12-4	TGTGCCAGCAGAGGGGCGACAGGGGGGGCCATTCAGTACTTC	CASRGATGGAIQYF
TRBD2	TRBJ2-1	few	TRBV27	TGTGCCAGCAGTTTGTTACTAGCGGGAGGGCCAGGTAATGAGCAGTTCTTC	CASSLLLAGGPGNEQFF
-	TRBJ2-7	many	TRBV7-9	TGTGCCAGCACCTTGCGGGGAAGCCCCCAATACGAGCAGTACTTC	CASTLRGSPQYEQYF
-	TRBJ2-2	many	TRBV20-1	TGCAGTGCTAGCCTAGCAAGGAGGACGAACACCGGGGAGCTGTTTTTT	CSASLARRTNTGELFF
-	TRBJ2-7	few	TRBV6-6	TGTGCCAGCCGAGAGGGGCAGGGCGAGCAGTACTTC	CASREGQGEQYF
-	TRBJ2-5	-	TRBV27	TGTGCCAGCAGTTTATACAGGGATGGGGAGACCCAGTACTTC	CASSLYRDGETQYF
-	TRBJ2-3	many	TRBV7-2	TGTGCCAGCAGCTTGGACATTCCAGATACGCAGTATTTT	CASSLDIPDTQYF
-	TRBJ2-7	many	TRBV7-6	TGTGCCAGCAGCTTAGAAGTCGACTCCTACGAGCAGTACTTC	CASSLEVDSYEQYF
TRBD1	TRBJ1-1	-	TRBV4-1	TGCGCCAGCAGCCGGTGGACAGGGGCGTATGACACTGAAGCTTTCTTT	CASSRWTGAYDTEAFF
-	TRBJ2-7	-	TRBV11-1	TGTGCCAGCAGCTTAGACCTATCAAAAGATCGGTGGGGACCATACTCCTACGAGCAGTACTTC	CASSLDLSKDRWGPYSYEQYF
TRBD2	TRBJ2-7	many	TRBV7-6	TGTGCCAGCAGCTTAGGTTCTAGCGGGTCCAACGACTACGAGCAGTACTTC	CASSLGSSGSNDYEQYF
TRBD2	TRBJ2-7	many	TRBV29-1	TGCAGCGTTGATTTCGGACTAGCGGATTACGAGCAGTACTTC	CSVDFGLADYEQYF
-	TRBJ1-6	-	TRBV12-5	TGTGCTAGTGGTTTTCTGCTCTCCAATTCACCCCTCCACTTT	CASGFLLSNSPLHF
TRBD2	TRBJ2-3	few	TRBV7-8	TGTGCCAGCAGCTTACTAGCGGCCCCGTCTTCGCAGTATTTT	CASSLLAAPSSQYF
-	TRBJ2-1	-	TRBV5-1	TGCGCCAGCAGCTTCCCCTTGAATTCCGATGAGCAGTTCTTC	CASSFPLNSDEQFF
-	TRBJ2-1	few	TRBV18	TGTGCCAGCTCACCAATGTTAGCTAGATCAGCCCACAATGAGCAGTTCTTC	CASSPMLARSAHNEQFF
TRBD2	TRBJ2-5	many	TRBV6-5	TGTGCCAGCAGTTATTATCTAGCGGGGGGAGAGACCCAGTACTTC	CASSYYLAGGETQYF
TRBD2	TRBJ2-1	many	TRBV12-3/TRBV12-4	TGTGCCAGCAGGGGACTAGCGGGCTTGAGCTCCTACAATGAGCAGTTCTTC	CASRGLAGLSSYNEQFF
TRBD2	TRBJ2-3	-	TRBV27	TGTGCCAGCAGAAGATTCCTAGCGGGAGCTGAAGATACGCAGTATTTT	CASRRFLAGAEDTQYF
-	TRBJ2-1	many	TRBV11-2	TGTGCCAGCAGTCCAGGGTTATGGCAGTTCTTC	CASSPGLWQFF
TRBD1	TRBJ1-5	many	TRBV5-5	TGTGCCAGCAGCTTGGAAGGGGGCAGACAGCCCCAGCATTTT	CASSLEGGRQPQHF
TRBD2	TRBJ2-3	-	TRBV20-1	TGCAGTGCTAGAAGGGACTACACAGATACGCAGTATTTT	CSARRDYTDTQYF
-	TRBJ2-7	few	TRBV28	TGTGCCAGCAGTTTCATTATTGGGTATTCCTACGAGCAGTACTTC	CASSFIIGYSYEQYF
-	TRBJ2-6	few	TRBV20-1	TGCAGTGTTTCGACTCCAGCCCTCTCTGGGGCCAACGTCCTGACTTTC	CSVSTPALSGANVLTF
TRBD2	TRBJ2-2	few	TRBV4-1	TGCGCCAGCAGCCGCTCCCCCCCAGCGGGAGGGAACACCGGGGAGCTGTTTTTT	CASSRSPPAGGNTGELFF
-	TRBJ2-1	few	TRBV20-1	TGCAGTGCTAGCGTCCCGGAGAACTACAATGAGCAGTTCTTC	CSASVPENYNEQFF
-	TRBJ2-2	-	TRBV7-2	TGTGCCAGCAGCTCCGGCCGGGGATCGAAACCCGGGGAGCTGTTTTTT	CASSSGRGSKPGELFF
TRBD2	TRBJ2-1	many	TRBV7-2	TGTGCCAGCAGCCAAGCGGGAGCCCGGGGGGATGAGCAGTTCTTC	CASSQAGARGDEQFF
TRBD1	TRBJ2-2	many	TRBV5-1	TGCGCCAGCAGCGTGACCGGGACAGCGAACACCGGGGAGCTGTTTTTT	CASSVTGTANTGELFF
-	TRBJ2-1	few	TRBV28	TGTGCCAGCAGTTCTCCCTTCGACCCGATCTCCTACAATGAGCAGTTCTTC	CASSSPFDPISYNEQFF
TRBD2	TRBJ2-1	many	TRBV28	TGTGCCAGCAGTCCGACGGGACTAGCGAGTCATGAGCAGTTCTTC	CASSPTGLASHEQFF